Below are 18 T cell receptor beta chains sequenced from a single sample in a study of beta chain features in type 1 diabetes. Reverse transcription of all isolated RNA meant that expressed TCRB transcripts were sequenced. Clones were sequenced by immunoSEQ multiplex PCR, and TCRdb holds only the in-frame ones, with some missing. The sample lists around 340,000 clones, around a fifth seen once, with 0.044% in the top ten. Sequencing was performed on naive CD4+ T cells from blood. Receptors originate from a woman younger than 35 in good health.

This clone appeared a few times. CDR3 coding DNA: TGTGCCAGCAGCCCCTGGCGGGGACTAGCGGGAGTCGGATCCTACAATGAGCAGTTCTTC. It translates to CASSPWRGLAGVGSYNEQFF. This sequence joins TRBV9 and TRBJ2-1; 14 positions match TRBD2. CDR1 and CDR2 from the germline V gene are SGDLS and YYNGEE. The V segment lost 4 bases and the J segment 1 base; nucleotides outside the gene matches: 13. The CDR3 extends over 20 amino acids.

The V and J genes are TRBV11-2 and TRBJ1-1, with D perhaps matching TRBD1 (6 bases). The V and J ends lost 4 bases and 1 base respectively, with 13 bases between them. This CDR3 region has 15 residues. Germline V gives CDR1 SGHAT, CDR2 FQNNGV. CDR3 sequence reads: CASSSRTESNTEAFF. The CDR3 coding sequence is TGTGCCAGCAGCTCGCGGACAGAATCGAACACTGAAGCTTTCTTT.

This chain connects TRBV7-3 to TRBJ1-1; D gene uncertain. From germline, CDR1 is SGHTA and CDR2 FQGTGA. The V and J ends lost 2 bases and 4 bases respectively, with 17 bases between them. The CDR3 loop spans 16 amino acids. The CDR3 sequence: CASSLDRGGMGTEAFF. In DNA, the CDR3 is TGTGCCAGCAGCTTAGATCGTGGCGGGATGGGCACTGAAGCTTTCTTT. Full variable domain (rest looked up from reference TRBV7-3 and TRBJ1-1): GAGVSQTPSNKVTEKGKYVELRCDPISGHTALYWYRQSLGQGPEFLIYFQGTGAADDSGLPNDRFFAVRPEGSVSTLKIQRTERGDSAVYLCASSLDRGGMGTEAFFGQGTRLTVV.

This clone has just a few counts. The chain uses TRBV7-9 and TRBJ2-7; 11 positions match TRBD2. Trimming took 5 bases from V and 3 from J; bases not matched to a gene: 6. CDR1 and CDR2 from the germline V gene are SEHNR and FQNEAQ (reference sequence). The CDR3 extends over 15 amino acids. The CDR3 reads CASSEASGGIYEQYF. The CDR3 DNA follows: TGTGCCAGCAGCGAAGCTAGCGGGGGGATCTACGAGCAGTACTTC.

This clone has only a few counts. This chain links TRBV10-3 with TRBJ1-2; TRBD1 might be the D (5 bases). The V end lost 2 bases, the J end lost 7 bases, and 11 bases lay between the germline ends. The CDR3 contains 13 residues. The germline CDR1 and CDR2 sequences are ENHRY and SYGVKD. The CDR3 is CAISERDGGGYTF. CDR3 in DNA: TGTGCCATCAGTGAGCGAGACGGGGGTGGCTACACCTTC.

This chain joins TRBV6-5 and TRBJ2-2; D call uncertain. Germline CDR1 reads MNHEY; CDR2 reads SVGAGI. This CDR3 is 14 amino acids long. With 6 bases removed from V and 5 bases from J, the gap between germline ends came to 13 bases. CDR3 residues: CASSSRLSTGELFF. CDR3 in DNA: TGTGCCAGCAGCTCTCGACTCTCTACCGGGGAGCTGTTTTTT.

The rearrangement uses TRBV6-1 and TRBJ1-1; 8 nucleotides agree with TRBD1. CDR3 length: 15 amino acids. The V and J ends lost 8 bases and 4 bases, in that order; junction bases with no gene match: 12. Germline V gene data show CDR1 as MNHNS and CDR2 as SASEGT. CDR3: CASPKDRAYGTEAFF. For the CDR3, the DNA is TGTGCCAGCCCTAAGGACAGGGCATATGGCACTGAAGCTTTCTTT.

The table lists this clone with a few counts. V usage is TRBV7-9 and J usage is TRBJ2-2; maybe TRBD1 (5 bases). The CDR3 runs 17 residues. Trimming took 5 bases from V and 2 from J, leaving 18 bases between them. The germline CDR1 and CDR2 sequences are SEHNR and FQNEAQ (reference sequence). The CDR3 sequence is CASSLRQWVANTGELFF. The CDR3 coding sequence is TGTGCCAGCAGCCTCCGACAGTGGGTAGCTAACACCGGGGAGCTGTTTTTT.

The chain carries TRBV10-3 and TRBJ2-7; tentatively, D is TRBD2 (5 bases). CDR1 is ENHRY, CDR2 SYGVKD, per germline. This CDR3 spans 14 amino acids. Between the trimmed V and J ends, which lost 4 bases and 6 bases, there was a span of 16 bases. The chain's CDR3 is CAISVSLAKGEQYF. Written as DNA, the CDR3 is TGTGCCATCAGTGTAAGTCTAGCCAAGGGCGAGCAGTACTTC.

There are a few counts of this clone. This chain connects TRBV5-1 to TRBJ1-1, with 7 bases fitting TRBD1. The CDR3 has 14 amino acids. The V gene's germline CDR1 is SGHRS and CDR2 YFSETQ. V shed 4 bases, J shed 1 base, and the junction held 4 bases outside the gene matches. Written as DNA, the CDR3 is TGCGCCAGCAGCCCTGGGACAGCGAACACTGAAGCTTTCTTT. Its protein product is CASSPGTANTEAFF.

Note on this clone: The junction shows a germline mismatch at one end, possibly a read error. V gene TRBV5-1 combines with J gene TRBJ2-3; TRBD2 might be the D (6 bases). The CDR3 totals 15 residues. The germline CDR1 and CDR2 sequences are SGHRS and YFSETQ. The CDR3 sequence: CASSLEAGNTYTQYF. The CDR3 DNA sequence: TGCGCCAGCAGCTTGGAGGCGGGAAACACATATACGCAGTATTTT.

This chain links TRBV6-6 with TRBJ2-1; 8 bases are a match to TRBD1. Per germline, CDR1 MNHNY and CDR2 SVGAGI (reference sequence). CDR3 size: 15 residues. V shed 3 bases and J 4 bases; nucleotides not matched to a gene: 5. CDR3 sequence (DNA): TGTGCCAGCAGTTATCAGGGGGCGTTATACAATGAGCAGTTCTTC. Translated, it gives CASSYQGALYNEQFF.

The rearrangement joins TRBV12-5 to TRBJ1-5, with D tentatively TRBD1 (6 bases). CDR3 size: 16 residues. Germline V lookup: CDR1 LGHNT, CDR2 FRNRAP. The V end was cut by 2 bases, the J end by 0 bases, with 11 bases between. CDR3 in amino acids: CASGLWTDNSNQPQHF. The DNA of the CDR3 is TGTGCTAGTGGTTTGTGGACAGATAATAGCAATCAGCCCCAGCATTTT.

This clone was observed once. The chain links TRBV2 to TRBJ1-1; D not resolved. The V end was cut by 7 bases, the J end by 4 bases, with 7 bases between. CDR1 is SNHLY and CDR2 is FYNNEI in the germline V gene. The CDR3 is 11 amino acids. In nucleotides, the CDR3 is TGTGCCAGCAATCCGGGCACTGAAGCTTTCTTT. Protein sequence: CASNPGTEAFF.

This clone was detected a few times. V and J are TRBV20-1 and TRBJ2-7; D is unclear. V lost 1 base to trimming and J lost 4 bases, with 5 bases between them. Germline CDR1 and CDR2: DFQATT and SNEGSKA (reference sequence). This CDR3 is 11 amino acids long. The CDR3: CSARVRYEQYF. The CDR3, as DNA: TGCAGTGCTAGAGTCAGGTACGAGCAGTACTTC.

The chain links TRBV5-6 to TRBJ1-1, with D hard to call. V was cut by 4 bases and J by 0 bases, with 10 bases left in between. From germline, CDR1 is SGHDT and CDR2 YYEEEE. The CDR3 has 14 amino acids. CDR3 residues: CASSPRVMNTEAFF. CDR3 DNA sequence: TGTGCCAGCAGCCCCCGGGTGATGAACACTGAAGCTTTCTTT.

The chain recombines TRBV6-1 with TRBJ1-5; no firm D call. The germline V gene has CDR1 MNHNS and CDR2 SASEGT. V gave up 1 base and J gave up 2 bases, with 6 bases separating them. CDR3 length: 14 residues. The CDR3 nucleotides read TGTGCCAGCAGTGAAGAACAGCGCAATCAGCCCCAGCATTTT. This translates into CASSEEQRNQPQHF.

The chain uses TRBV18 and TRBJ2-1; 10 positions agree with TRBD1. The J segment lost 7 bases and the V segment lost 3 bases, leaving 9 bases of the junction unmatched. This CDR3 region has 16 residues. CDR1 is KGHSH, CDR2 LQKENI, per germline. The CDR3 spells CASSPIGTGERNEQFF. Written as DNA, the CDR3 is TGTGCCAGCTCACCGATCGGGACAGGGGAGAGGAATGAGCAGTTCTTC.